Listed here is a single TCR beta chain. Its antigen is undetermined. This CDR3 comprises 12 residues. The V and J ends lost 4 bases and 6 bases respectively, with 11 bases between them. The V gene's germline CDR1 is SGHKS and CDR2 YYEKEE (reference sequence). This entry comes from a study of T cell repertoires in cytomegalovirus infection. On the study more broadly: Recently identified HLA-C-restricted CMV epitopes were used, and well-studied HLA-B-restricted CMV epitopes were used as well. Matching HLA type and CMV infection were both indicated by public TCR beta signatures.

TCRdb passed the reads through MiXCR, listing each CDR3 protein once. The sample includes 110,000 or so distinct CDR3 sequences, over 30% of them seen just once. Study results and caveats: HLA-C-restricted CMV-specific TCR beta clonotypes were dominant in the ex vivo response. Carriage of CMV together with the relevant HLA was identifiable through cumulative public TCR beta family frequency.

This chain uses TRBV5-5 with TRBJ2-7, with D hard to call. The sequence was collected from a human donor in good health (CMV status not recorded). Some clones in this sample may be carry-over from other donors' samples. The material sequenced was CD8+ T cells from cultured PBMCs, taken from culture after CMV antigen stimulation. This CDR3 is CASSGEEGEQYF. The CDR3, as DNA: TGTGCCAGCAGCGGGGAAGAAGGCGAGCAGTACTTC.